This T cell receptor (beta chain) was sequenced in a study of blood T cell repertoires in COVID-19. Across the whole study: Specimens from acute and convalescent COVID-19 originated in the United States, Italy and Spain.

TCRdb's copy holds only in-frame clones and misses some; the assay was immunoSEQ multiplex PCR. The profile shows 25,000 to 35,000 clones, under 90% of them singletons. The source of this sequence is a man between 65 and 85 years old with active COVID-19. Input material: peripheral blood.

CDR3 protein: CASSTGRSTSPLHF. The CDR3 region has the DNA TGTGCCAGTAGCACAGGGCGGTCGACTTCACCCCTCCACTTT. This chain joins TRBV3-1 (or the pseudogene TRBV3-2) and TRBJ1-6; the D gene is possibly TRBD1 (6 bases). The CDR3 loop spans 14 amino acids. V dropped 9 bases and J dropped 9 bases, with 18 bases sitting between them. Germline-derived CDR1 and CDR2 are LGHDT and YNNKEL (reference sequence).